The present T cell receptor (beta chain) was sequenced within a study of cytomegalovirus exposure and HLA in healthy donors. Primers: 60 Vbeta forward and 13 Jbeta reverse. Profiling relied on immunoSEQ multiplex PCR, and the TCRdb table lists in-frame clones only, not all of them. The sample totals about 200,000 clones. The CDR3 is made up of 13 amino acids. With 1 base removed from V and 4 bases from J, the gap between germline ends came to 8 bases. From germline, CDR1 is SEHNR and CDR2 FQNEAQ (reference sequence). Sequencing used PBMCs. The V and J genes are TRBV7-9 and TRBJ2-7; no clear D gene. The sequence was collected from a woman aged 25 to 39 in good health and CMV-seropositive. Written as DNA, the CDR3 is TGTGCCAGCAGCTTAGGGCCCCGATACGAGCAGTACTTC. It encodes CASSLGPRYEQYF. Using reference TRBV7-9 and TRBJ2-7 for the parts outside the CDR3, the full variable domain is DTGVSQNPRHKITKRGQNVTFRCDPISEHNRLYWYRQTLGQGPEFLTYFQNEAQLEKSRLLSDRFSAERPKGSFSTLEIQRTEQGDSAMYLCASSLGPRYEQYFGPGTRLTVT.